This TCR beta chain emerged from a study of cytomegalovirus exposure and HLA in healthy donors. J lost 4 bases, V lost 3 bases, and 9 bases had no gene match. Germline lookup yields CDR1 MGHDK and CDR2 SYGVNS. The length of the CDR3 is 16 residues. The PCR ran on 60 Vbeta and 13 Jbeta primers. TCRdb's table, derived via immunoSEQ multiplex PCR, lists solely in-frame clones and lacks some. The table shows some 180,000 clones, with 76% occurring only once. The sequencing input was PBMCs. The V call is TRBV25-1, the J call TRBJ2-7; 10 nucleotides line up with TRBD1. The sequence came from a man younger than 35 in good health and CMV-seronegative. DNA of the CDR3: TGTGCCAGCAGTGATGGAGGGACAGGGGTCGTTTACGAGCAGTACTTC. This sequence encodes CASSDGGTGVVYEQYF.